This T cell receptor beta chain was profiled in a study of siplizumab effects on memory and regulatory T cells. Regarding this clone: Its antigen is unknown.

The CDR3 sequence is 13 residues long. Study-level points and caveats: Unstimulated naive T cells seemed to show more diversity than memory cells did, and they also seemed to be among the major contributors to the alloresponse. Alloreactive sequences traceable to unstimulated CD4+ memory cells declined significantly under siplizumab. Whether proliferating Tregs in siplizumab cultures suppress was not functionally confirmed.

Profiling relied on immunoSEQ multiplex PCR, and the TCRdb table lists in-frame clones only, not all of them. The data hold about 100,000 clones, with about 95% observed a single time. The TCR was taken from a human donor in good health. The sample consisted of non-Treg CD4+ T cells sorted from blood. The genes are TRBV1 and TRBJ2-7; the table's D call, TRBD1, has no DNA check behind it. TRBV1 is a recognized pseudogene. As DNA, the CDR3 is TGCACCAGCAGCCAGGGCCAGCCCTACGAGCAGTACTTC. Protein sequence: CTSSQGQPYEQYF.